This T cell receptor beta chain emerged from a study of CD8 T cells in Susac syndrome. To note about this clonotype: Its specificity is unknown.

Sequencing of TCR beta was performed on blood CD8+ T cells and on blood CD4+ T cells. Both CD4+ and CD8+ T cells were negatively isolated, and TEMRA cells underwent FACS enrichment. Study conclusions and caveats: TCR sequencing and HLA analysis covered a relatively small number of individuals.

Random hexamers were used to reverse transcribe the RNA input (roughly 0.5 to 1 ug). Each CDR3 protein gets one entry after TCRdb re-called the immunoSEQ multiplex PCR reads with MiXCR. The sample consists of 250,000 to 350,000 distinct CDR3 sequences, roughly 94% of them appearing once. This CDR3 region has 16 residues. Per germline, CDR1 MDHEN and CDR2 SYDVKM. The germline V and J ends were trimmed by 0 bases and 2 bases, with 12 bases remaining between them. The TCR was taken from a human donor with multiple sclerosis. Specimen: CD4+ T cells from PBMCs. The rearrangement uses TRBV28 and TRBJ2-3; perhaps TRBD2 as D (6 bases). The DNA of the CDR3 is TGTGCCAGCAGTTTATGGGCGGGAAAACTCACAGATACGCAGTATTTT. Protein sequence: CASSLWAGKLTDTQYF.